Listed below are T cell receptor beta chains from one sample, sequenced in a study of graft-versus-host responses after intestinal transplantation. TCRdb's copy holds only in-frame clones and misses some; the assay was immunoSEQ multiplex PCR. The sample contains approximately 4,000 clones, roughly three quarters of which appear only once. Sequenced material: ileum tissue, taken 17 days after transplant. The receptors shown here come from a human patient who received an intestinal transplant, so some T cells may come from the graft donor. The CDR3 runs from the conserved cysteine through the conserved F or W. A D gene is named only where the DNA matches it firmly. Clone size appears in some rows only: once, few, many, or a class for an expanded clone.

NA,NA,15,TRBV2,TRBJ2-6,TGTGCCAGCAGCACGGACTACTCTGGGGCCAACGTCCTGACTTTC,CASSTDYSGANVLTF
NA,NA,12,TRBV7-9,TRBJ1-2,TGTGCCAGCAGCCCCGACAGCTATGGCTACACCTTC,CASSPDSYGYTF
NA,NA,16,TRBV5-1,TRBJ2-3,TGCGCCAGCAGGGGTAGAGGGTTTAAGGGCACAGATACGCAGTATTTT,CASRGRGFKGTDTQYF
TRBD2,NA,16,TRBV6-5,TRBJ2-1,TGTGCCAGCAGTTACGGGACTAGGCGGTCCTACAATGAGCAGTTCTTC,CASSYGTRRSYNEQFF
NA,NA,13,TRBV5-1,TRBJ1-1,TGCGCCAGCAGCTTCGACGGGAGGTTTGAGACTTTCTTT,CASSFDGRFETFF
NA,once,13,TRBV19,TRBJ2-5,TGTGCCAGTAGTCAGGACACCCAAGAGACCCAGTACTTC,CASSQDTQETQYF
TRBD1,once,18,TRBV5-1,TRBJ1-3,TGCGCCAGCAGCGCCGGGACAGGGAGGCATTTCTCTGGAAACACCATATATTTT,CASSAGTGRHFSGNTIYF
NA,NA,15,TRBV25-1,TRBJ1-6,TGTGCCAGCAGTGATCGGGTATTCTATAATTCACCCCTCCACTTT,CASSDRVFYNSPLHF
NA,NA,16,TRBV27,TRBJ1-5,TGTGCCAGCAGTTTATCGCGGGAGCCCATCAATCAGCCCCAGCATTTT,CASSLSREPINQPQHF
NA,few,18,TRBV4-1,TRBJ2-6,TGCGCCAGCAGCCAAGAGACAGGTGCCTTATCTGGGGCCAACGTCCTGACTTTC,CASSQETGALSGANVLTF
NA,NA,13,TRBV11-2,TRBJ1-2,TGTGCCAGCAGCTTAGACAGAAACTATGGCTACACCTTC,CASSLDRNYGYTF
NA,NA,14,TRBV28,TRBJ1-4,TGTGCCAGCAGTCCTCTAGCAACTAATGAAAAACTGTTTTTT,CASSPLATNEKLFF
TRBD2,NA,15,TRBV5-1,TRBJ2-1,TGCGCCAGCAGCTTGGGACTAGCGGGGGACAATGAGCAGTTCTTC,CASSLGLAGDNEQFF
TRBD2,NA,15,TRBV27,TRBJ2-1,TGTGCCAGCAGTGCCGGGACTAGCGGATACAATGAGCAGTTCTTC,CASSAGTSGYNEQFF
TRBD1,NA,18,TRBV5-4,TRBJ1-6,TGTGCCAGCAGCCCACCCGGGACAGGGAACGGGCTAAGATCACCCCTCCACTTT,CASSPPGTGNGLRSPLHF
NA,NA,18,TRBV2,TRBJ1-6,TGTGCCAGCAGTGAAACCTTTGGGGAGCTAAATATTAATTCACCCCTCCACTTT,CASSETFGELNINSPLHF
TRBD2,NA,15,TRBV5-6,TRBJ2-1,TGTGCCAGCAGCTGGCGACTAGCGGGTAGCAATGAGCAGTTCTTC,CASSWRLAGSNEQFF
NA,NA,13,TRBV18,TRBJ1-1,TGTGCCAGCTCAGTTCAGGCAAACACTGAAGCTTTCTTT,CASSVQANTEAFF
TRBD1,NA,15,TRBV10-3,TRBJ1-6,TGTGCCAGCAGGCAAACAGGGGACGGTCGTTCACCCCTCCACTTT,CASRQTGDGRSPLHF
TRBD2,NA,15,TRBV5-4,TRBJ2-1,TGTGCCAGCAGCGACGGACTAGCGGGGGGCAATGAGCAGTTCTTC,CASSDGLAGGNEQFF
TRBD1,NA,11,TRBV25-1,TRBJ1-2,TGTGCCAGCGACGGACAGGGCTTTACCACCTTC,CASDGQGFTTF
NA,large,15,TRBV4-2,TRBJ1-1,TGTGCCAGCAGACCGACCCCGACAGAAAACACTGAAGCTTTCTTT,CASRPTPTENTEAFF
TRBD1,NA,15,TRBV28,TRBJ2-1,TGTGCCAGCGCGCTCGGGACAGGGAACTACAATGAGCAGTTCTTC,CASALGTGNYNEQFF
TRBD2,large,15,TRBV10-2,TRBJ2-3,TGCGCCATCCTCACCGGGACTAGATTACCAGATACGCAGTATTTT,CAILTGTRLPDTQYF
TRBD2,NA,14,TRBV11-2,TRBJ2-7,TGTGCCAGCAGCCTTGCGGCGGGGGCCTACGAGCAGTACTTC,CASSLAAGAYEQYF
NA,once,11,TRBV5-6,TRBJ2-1,TGTGCCAGCAGCTTTGAACAGGGACAGTTCTTC,CASSFEQGQFF
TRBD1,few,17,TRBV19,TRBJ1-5,TGTGCCAGTAGTATATCTCGTACAGGGGCTACCAATCAGCCCCAGCATTTT,CASSISRTGATNQPQHF
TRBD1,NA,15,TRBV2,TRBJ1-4,TGTGCCAGCAATCCAGACAGGGACGATTATGAAAAACTGTTTTTT,CASNPDRDDYEKLFF
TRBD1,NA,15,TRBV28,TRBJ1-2,TGTGCCAGCAGCCTCGTGGGACAGTCCGGCTATGGCTACACCTTC,CASSLVGQSGYGYTF
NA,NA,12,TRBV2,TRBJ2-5,TGTGCCAGTTCATACGAGAGGGAGACCCAGTACTTC,CASSYERETQYF
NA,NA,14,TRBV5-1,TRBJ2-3,TGCGCCAGCAGCTCGGCCTTACGGGTAGATACGCAGTATTTT,CASSSALRVDTQYF
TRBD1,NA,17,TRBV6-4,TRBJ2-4,TGTGCCAGCAGTGGAGGGGGGACAGGGGCTTCTAAAAACATTCAGTACTTC,CASSGGGTGASKNIQYF
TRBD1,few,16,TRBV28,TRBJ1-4,TGTGCCAGCAGTTTGCTTATCAGGGGACAGAGCTTAAAACTGTTTTTT,CASSLLIRGQSLKLFF
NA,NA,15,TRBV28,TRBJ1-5,TGTGCCAGCAGTTTATGGGGGGGAGACAATCAGCCCCAGCATTTT,CASSLWGGDNQPQHF
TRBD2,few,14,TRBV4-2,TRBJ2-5,TGTGCCAGCGCAGCGGGGGGACAACAAGAGACCCAGTACTTC,CASAAGGQQETQYF
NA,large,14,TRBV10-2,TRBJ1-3,TGCGCCAGCAGTGAGCAGGGGCATGGAAACACCATATATTTT,CASSEQGHGNTIYF
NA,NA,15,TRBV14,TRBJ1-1,TGTGCCAGCAGCCAAGATTTCAGGGGTGGAACTGAAGCTTTCTTT,CASSQDFRGGTEAFF
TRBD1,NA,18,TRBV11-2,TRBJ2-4,TGTGCCAGCAGCTCTTACCGGGACAGGGACGGTGCCAAAAACATTCAGTACTTC,CASSSYRDRDGAKNIQYF
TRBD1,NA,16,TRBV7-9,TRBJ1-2,TGTGCCAGCAGCTTCGGGACAGGGGGACCTAACTATGGCTACACCTTC,CASSFGTGGPNYGYTF
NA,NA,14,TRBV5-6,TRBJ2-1,TGTGCCAGCAGCTTTATGCAAGGGGACAATGAGCAGTTCTTC,CASSFMQGDNEQFF
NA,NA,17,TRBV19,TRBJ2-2,TGTGCCAGTAGTATGTACAGGACGTCGCGATACACCGGGGAGCTGTTTTTT,CASSMYRTSRYTGELFF
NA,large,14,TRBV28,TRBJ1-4,TGTGCCAGCAGTTTTTCAATTTTCCCTGAAAAACTGTTTTTT,CASSFSIFPEKLFF